This T cell receptor beta chain was sequenced for a study of T cell repertoires in cytomegalovirus infection. This clonotype was recorded at least ten times. A single record per CDR3 protein comes from TCRdb applying MiXCR to the reads. The table includes about 450,000 distinct CDR3 sequences, under 40% detected once. V lost 7 bases and J lost 8; bases outside the gene matches: 7. CDR3 length equals 12 residues. The V gene's germline CDR1 is SGHTA and CDR2 FQGNSA. The V and J genes are TRBV7-2 and TRBJ1-2; 7 bases are shared with TRBD1. The receptor comes from a human donor in good health (CMV status not recorded). Some clones in this sample may be carry-over from other donors' samples. The sample was PBMCs. CDR3 residues: CASTLQGIGYTF. The CDR3, as DNA: TGTGCCAGCACGCTACAGGGGATCGGCTACACCTTC.